The clone carrying this T cell receptor beta chain was picked up one time. The antigen remains undetermined. This CDR3 has 15 amino acids. Germline CDR1 is SGDLS and CDR2 is YYNGEE. V shed 4 bases and J shed 0 bases, with 13 bases lying between them. The source of the sample is a study of shared clonotypes between healthy human individuals. Study-level points and caveats: Naive subsets generally exceeded memory subsets in estimated richness.

Study donors comprised healthy, HIV-negative adults devoid of recent acute infection or vaccination. The assay ran at deep level. Clones were read by immunoSEQ multiplex PCR, and TCRdb kept only the in-frame ones, dropping some. Of 950,000 to 1,300,000 clones in the sample, 65% to 80% were seen once. The chain couples TRBV9 to TRBJ1-1, with a possible D match to TRBD1 (6 bases). The TCR sequence derives from a man between 18 and 35 years old in good health. Sequencing was performed on memory CD4+ T cells sorted from blood. This sample's subset: CD45RA-negative fraction. The CDR3 DNA reads as TGTGCCAGCAGCCCGTCAGGGGAAATGAACACTGAAGCTTTCTTT. It encodes CASSPSGEMNTEAFF.